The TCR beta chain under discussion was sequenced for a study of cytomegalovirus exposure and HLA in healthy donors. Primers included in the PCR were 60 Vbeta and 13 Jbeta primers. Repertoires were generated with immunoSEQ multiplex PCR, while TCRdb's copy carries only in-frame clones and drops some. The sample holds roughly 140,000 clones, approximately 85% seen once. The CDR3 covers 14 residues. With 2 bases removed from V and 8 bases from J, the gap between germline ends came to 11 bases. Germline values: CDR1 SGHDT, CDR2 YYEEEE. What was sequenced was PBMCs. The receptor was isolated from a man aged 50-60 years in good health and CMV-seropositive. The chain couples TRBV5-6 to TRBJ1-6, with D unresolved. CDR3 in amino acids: CASSLPVADSPLHF. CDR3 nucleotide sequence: TGTGCCAGCAGCTTACCTGTGGCGGATTCACCCCTCCACTTT.